This TCR beta chain was obtained from a study of memory CD4+ T cells and cytomegalovirus serostatus. The sort gate was single viable CD3+CD4+CD8-CD45RO+ cells for memory CD4+ T cells. This CDR3 has 14 residues. Germline V gene lookup returns CDR1 SGHRS and CDR2 YFSETQ. With 0 bases removed from V and 4 bases from J, the gap between germline ends came to 10 bases. Only in-frame clones appear in the TCRdb table, and some are missing; sequencing was by immunoSEQ multiplex PCR. In the table there are tens of thousands of clones, around 76% of which are singletons. The sequence was obtained from an adult in good health and CMV-seropositive. The J gene is TRBJ1-2, the V gene TRBV5-1, with D unresolved. Sequencing was carried out using memory CD4+ T cells from blood. The CDR3 loop reads CASSLAPTLYGYTF. The CDR3 coding sequence is TGCGCCAGCAGCTTGGCCCCAACACTCTATGGCTACACCTTC.